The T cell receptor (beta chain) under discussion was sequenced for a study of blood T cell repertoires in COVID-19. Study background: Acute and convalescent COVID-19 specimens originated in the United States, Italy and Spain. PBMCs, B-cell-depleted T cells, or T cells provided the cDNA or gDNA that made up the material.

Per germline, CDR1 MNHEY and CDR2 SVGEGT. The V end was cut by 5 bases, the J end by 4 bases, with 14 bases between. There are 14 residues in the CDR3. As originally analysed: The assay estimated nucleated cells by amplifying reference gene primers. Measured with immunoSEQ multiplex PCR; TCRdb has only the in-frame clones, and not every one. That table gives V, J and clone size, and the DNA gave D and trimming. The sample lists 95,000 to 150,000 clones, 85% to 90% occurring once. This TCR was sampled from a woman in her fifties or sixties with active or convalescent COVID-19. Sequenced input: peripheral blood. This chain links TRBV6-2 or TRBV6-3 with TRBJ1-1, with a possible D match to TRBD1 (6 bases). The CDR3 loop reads CASSQQGGFTEAFF. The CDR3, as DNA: TGTGCCAGCAGTCAACAGGGCGGGTTCACTGAAGCTTTCTTT.